These 5 T cell receptor beta chains were sequenced from one sample in a study of blood T cells in healthy people across ages. Together with a sample-barcoded 5' primer, a J-beta primer mix was included in a second PCR lasting about 7 to 11 cycles. TCRdb analysed the 5' RACE reads with MiXCR anew, one entry per CDR3 protein. The sample records about 570,000 distinct CDR3 sequences, 27% being singletons. The sample comprised blood. The receptors here all came from a woman in her 70s in good health.

This chain links TRBV10-2 with TRBJ2-4, with D uncertain. The V end was cut by 6 bases, the J end by 5 bases, with 11 bases between. Germline CDR1 reads WSHSY; CDR2 reads SAAADI. The CDR3 length is 13 residues. CDR3 region: CASRAGVQNIQYF. Written as DNA, the CDR3 is TGCGCCAGCAGGGCTGGGGTCCAAAACATTCAGTACTTC.

The chain uses TRBV15 and TRBJ2-7; 7 nucleotides align to TRBD1. CDR1 and CDR2 from the germline V gene are LNHNV and YYDKDF (reference sequence). Germline trimming cut 1 base from V and 3 bases from J; bases unmatched to any gene: 6. This CDR3 is 15 amino acids long. The CDR3 loop is CATSRGPGTVYEQYF. The CDR3 region has the DNA TGTGCCACCAGCAGAGGACCGGGGACAGTCTACGAGCAGTACTTC.

The table lists this clonotype with a few counts. CDR3 amino acids: CASSRQGLEFF. CDR3 sequence (DNA): TGCGCCAGCAGCCGACAGGGCTTGGAGTTCTTC. This chain uses TRBV10-2 with TRBJ2-1, with TRBD1 matching over 7 bases. With V trimmed by 6 bases and J by 14 bases, 7 bases remained unmatched. CDR1 and CDR2 from the germline V gene are WSHSY and SAAADI. The CDR3 length is 11 residues.

This clonotype was seen a handful of times. The CDR3 reads CASSYGDSVTYEQYF. CDR3 DNA: TGTGCCAGCAGTTACGGGGACAGCGTAACCTACGAGCAGTACTTC. The gene calls are TRBV6-5 and TRBJ2-7; 7 nucleotides agree with TRBD1. This CDR3 region has 15 residues. V gave up 2 bases and J gave up 2 bases; unmatched junction bases: 6. The germline V gene has CDR1 MNHEY and CDR2 SVGAGI.

The chain combines TRBV29-1 with TRBJ2-1; 9 bases map to TRBD1. Germline V lookup: CDR1 SQVTM, CDR2 ANQGSEA. The junction had 9 bases not matched to a gene; V was cut back by 4 bases and J by 2 bases. CDR3 length: 16 residues. The CDR3 loop is CSVVPGQGPPYNEQFF. In nucleotides, the CDR3 is TGCAGCGTTGTTCCGGGACAGGGTCCCCCCTACAATGAGCAGTTCTTC.